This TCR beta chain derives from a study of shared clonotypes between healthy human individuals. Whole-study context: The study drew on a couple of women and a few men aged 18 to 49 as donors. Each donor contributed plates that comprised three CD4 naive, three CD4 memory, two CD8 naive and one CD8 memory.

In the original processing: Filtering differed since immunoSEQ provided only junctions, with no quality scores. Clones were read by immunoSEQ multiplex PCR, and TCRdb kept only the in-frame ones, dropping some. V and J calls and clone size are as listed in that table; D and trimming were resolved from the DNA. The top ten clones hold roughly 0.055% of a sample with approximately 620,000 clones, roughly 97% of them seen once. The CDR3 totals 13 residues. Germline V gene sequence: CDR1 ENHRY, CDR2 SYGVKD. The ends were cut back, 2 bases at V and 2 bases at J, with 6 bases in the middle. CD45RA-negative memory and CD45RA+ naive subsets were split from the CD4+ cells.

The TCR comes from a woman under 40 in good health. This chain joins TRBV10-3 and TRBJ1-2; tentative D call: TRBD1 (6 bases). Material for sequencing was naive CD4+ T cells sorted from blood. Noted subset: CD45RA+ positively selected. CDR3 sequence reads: CAISEGQNYGYTF. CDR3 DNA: TGTGCCATCAGTGAGGGACAGAACTATGGCTACACCTTC.